The 23 T cell receptor beta chains listed next were all sequenced from one sample in a study of T cell repertoires in cytomegalovirus infection. These TCRs are of unknown antigen specificity. TCRdb used MiXCR to reprocess the reads, holding one entry per CDR3 protein. The data hold hundreds of thousands of distinct CDR3 sequences, with approximately 46% observed a single time. This sample comprised cultured PBMCs, obtained from culture after CMV antigen stimulation. Receptors were obtained from a human donor in good health (CMV status not recorded). Some clones in this sample may be carry-over from other donors' samples.

The chain employs TRBV6-2 or TRBV6-3 and TRBJ2-1, with 7 bases that match TRBD2. Germline V lookup: CDR1 MNHEY, CDR2 SVGEGT. Trimming at V came to 4 bases and at J to 7 bases, leaving 16 bases not matched to a gene. There are 17 residues in the CDR3. In DNA form, the CDR3 reads TGTGCCAGCAGTTTACGGCCGACTAGCTTCCTAGGTAATGAGCAGTTCTTC. Translated, it gives CASSLRPTSFLGNEQFF.

The chain joins TRBV2 to TRBJ2-2, with TRBD2 matching 8 bases. Trimming at V came to 6 bases and at J to 6 bases, leaving 9 bases not matched to a gene. CDR1 SNHLY and CDR2 FYNNEI come from the germline V gene. This CDR3 region has 15 residues. The CDR3 sequence is CASRRDGTRSGELFF. CDR3 in DNA: TGTGCCAGCAGACGCGACGGGACTAGGTCCGGGGAGCTGTTTTTT.

The chain joins TRBV20-1 to TRBJ2-3; TRBD1 is a possible D gene (5 bases). Trimming pared 5 bases from V and 11 bases from J, leaving 17 bases between. The CDR3 is 12 amino acids. Looked up from germline, CDR1 is DFQATT and CDR2 is SNEGSKA (reference sequence). The CDR3: CSAVPPRAGQYF. The CDR3 DNA is TGCAGTGCTGTCCCCCCCAGGGCAGGGCAGTATTTT.

This chain uses TRBV6-6 with TRBJ2-7, with D perhaps matching TRBD1 (5 bases). V shed 5 bases and J shed 1 base, with 12 bases lying between them. The CDR3 runs to 14 residues. Germline V CDR1 and CDR2: MNHNY, SVGAGI (reference sequence). CDR3 bases: TGTGCCAGCAGTCAGACAGATAAATCCTACGAGCAGTACTTC. Residues: CASSQTDKSYEQYF.

This rearrangement joins TRBV12-3 or TRBV12-4 to TRBJ2-7; TRBD1 or TRBD2 may be the D gene (5 bases each). Trimming took off 1 base at V and 7 bases at J, with 14 bases between the two ends. This CDR3 has 14 amino acids. CDR3 amino acids: CASSLGGDAGEQYF. The DNA of the CDR3 is TGTGCCAGCAGTTTAGGTGGGGACGCAGGTGAGCAGTACTTC.

This chain links TRBV11-1 with TRBJ2-5, with D unclear. The germline CDR1 and CDR2 sequences are SGHAT and FQDESV (reference sequence). There are 13 residues in the CDR3. The V end lost 1 base, the J end lost 5 bases, and 8 bases lay between the germline ends. The CDR3, as DNA: TGTGCCAGCAGCTTAGGCTACTGGGAGACCCAGTACTTC. It codes for CASSLGYWETQYF.

This clonotype showed up just a few times. The genes are TRBV7-2 and TRBJ1-4; D might be TRBD1 (6 bases). The germline V gene has CDR1 SGHTA and CDR2 FQGNSA. V lost 2 bases, J lost 4 bases, and 14 bases lay in between. The CDR3 runs 16 residues. CDR3 residues: CASSLRGGAGNEKLFF. In nucleotides, the CDR3 is TGTGCCAGCAGCTTACGGGGGGGGGCGGGTAATGAAAAACTGTTTTTT. The entire variable domain, with the rest obtained from reference TRBV7-2 and TRBJ1-4, is as follows: GAGVSQSPSNKVTEKGKDVELRCDPISGHTALYWYRQSLGQGLEFLIYFQGNSAPDKSGLPSDRFSAERTGGSVSTLTIQRTQQEDSAVYLCASSLRGGAGNEKLFFGSGTQLSVL.

V and J are TRBV6-2 or TRBV6-3 and TRBJ2-1, with TRBD2 matching 8 bases. This CDR3 is 16 amino acids long. Germline values: CDR1 MNHEY, CDR2 SVGEGT. The V and J ends lost 5 bases and 2 bases, in that order; junction bases with no gene match: 8. As DNA, the CDR3 is TGTGCCAGCAGTCCGAATCTAGCGGGCCCCTACAATGAGCAGTTCTTC. Its protein is CASSPNLAGPYNEQFF.

The CDR3 here is CASSLEGLGNTIYF. CDR3 coding DNA: TGTGCCAGCAGCTTGGAGGGCTTGGGAAACACCATATATTTT. This chain uses TRBV5-5 with TRBJ1-3; D is unclear. Trimming shortened V by 0 bases and J by 4 bases, and 8 bases separated the two germline ends. The CDR3 is 14 amino acids. Germline V gene lookup returns CDR1 SGHKS and CDR2 YYEKEE (reference sequence).

This clonotype has only a few counts. The chain couples TRBV12-3 or TRBV12-4 to TRBJ2-1; possible D gene TRBD2, 5 bases. The CDR3 extends over 14 amino acids. The V end was cut by 6 bases, the J end by 4 bases, with 13 bases between. CDR3 protein: CASSRRRSYNEQFF. Written as DNA, the CDR3 is TGTGCCAGCAGCCGTAGGAGGTCGTACAATGAGCAGTTCTTC.

The chain couples TRBV7-9 to TRBJ1-2; D not certain. The germline gives CDR1 SEHNR, CDR2 FQNEAQ (reference sequence). Trimming pared 4 bases from V and 7 bases from J, leaving 10 bases between. This CDR3 spans 12 amino acids. This CDR3 reads CASSSAYPGYTF. CDR3 in DNA: TGTGCCAGCAGCTCCGCATATCCTGGCTACACCTTC.

The chain joins TRBV7-2 to TRBJ2-7, with D perhaps TRBD1 (6 bases). Trimming took 5 bases from V and 2 from J, leaving 16 bases between them. The germline gives CDR1 SGHTA, CDR2 FQGNSA. This CDR3 has 15 residues. Here the CDR3 DNA reads TGTGCCAGCAGCCCATTCGGACAGACCACCTACGAGCAGTACTTC. Amino acid sequence: CASSPFGQTTYEQYF.

This sequence joins TRBV20-1 and TRBJ2-3; TRBD1 aligns across 11 bases. Germline V gene data show CDR1 as DFQATT and CDR2 as SNEGSKA (reference sequence). The CDR3 has 18 residues. The V and J ends lost 6 bases and 2 bases, in that order; junction bases with no gene match: 16. Here the CDR3 reads CSADRTGGQTTLTDTQYF. The CDR3 nucleotides are TGCAGTGCGGACCGGACAGGGGGCCAGACTACACTCACAGATACGCAGTATTTT.

This clonotype showed up just a few times. V and J are TRBV7-2 and TRBJ2-3, with 12 bases that match TRBD2. The V segment lost 5 bases and the J segment 5 bases; nucleotides outside the gene matches: 8. The CDR3 is 16 amino acids. CDR1 and CDR2 from the germline V gene are SGHTA and FQGNSA. CDR3 DNA sequence: TGTGCCAGCAGCAGGGGACTAGCGGGTGTGAAAGATACGCAGTATTTT. Amino acids: CASSRGLAGVKDTQYF.

The chain joins TRBV27 to TRBJ2-5; 10 nucleotides line up with TRBD2. The length of the CDR3 is 15 residues. V was pared by 6 bases and J by 6 bases, with 10 bases of the junction left unmatched. Per germline, CDR1 MNHEY and CDR2 SMNVEV (reference sequence). This CDR3 is CASSSAGGPSKTQYF. In nucleotides, the CDR3 is TGTGCCAGCAGCTCAGCGGGAGGGCCTTCTAAGACCCAGTACTTC.

The rearrangement joins TRBV7-3 to TRBJ1-1; TRBD1 aligns across 12 bases. CDR3 length: 16 residues. V shed 5 bases, J shed 7 bases, and the junction held 11 bases outside the gene matches. Germline V gene data show CDR1 as SGHTA and CDR2 as FQGTGA. CDR3 in amino acids: CASSLYRGQGAHEAFF. The CDR3, as DNA: TGTGCCAGCAGCCTATACCGGGGACAGGGGGCCCATGAAGCTTTCTTT. Looking up the rest from reference TRBV7-3 and TRBJ1-1 gives the full variable domain: GAGVSQTPSNKVTEKGKYVELRCDPISGHTALYWYRQSLGQGPEFLIYFQGTGAADDSGLPNDRFFAVRPEGSVSTLKIQRTERGDSAVYLCASSLYRGQGAHEAFFGQGTRLTVV.

The chain carries TRBV10-3 and TRBJ2-1; possibly TRBD2 for D (7 bases). The germline V gene has CDR1 ENHRY and CDR2 SYGVKD. This CDR3 comprises 16 residues. V was trimmed by 2 bases and J by 2 bases, leaving 13 bases between them. CDR3 loop: CAISETRGGPYNEQFF. For the CDR3, the DNA is TGTGCCATCAGTGAGACTAGGGGGGGTCCCTACAATGAGCAGTTCTTC.

This clonotype has only a few counts. The V call is TRBV4-1, the J call TRBJ2-2, with TRBD2 matching 8 bases. The V gene's germline CDR1 is MGHRA and CDR2 YSYEKL. V dropped 0 bases and J dropped 3; count of bases not matched to a gene: 6. The CDR3 spans 17 residues. DNA of the CDR3: TGCGCCAGCAGCCAAGATGGCGCGGGGGGATACACCGGGGAGCTGTTTTTT. Protein sequence: CASSQDGAGGYTGELFF.

Worth noting for this clonotype: Likely a read error: the CDR3 ends without its conserved phenylalanine or tryptophan. This chain joins TRBV6-2 or TRBV6-3 and TRBJ2-7; 7 bases match TRBD2. From germline, CDR1 is MNHEY and CDR2 SVGEGT. The CDR3 covers 16 residues. V dropped 5 bases and J dropped 5; count of bases not matched to a gene: 15. CDR3: CASSGSRGGSLNEQYL. Here the CDR3 DNA reads TGTGCCAGCAGTGGATCTCGGGGCGGGAGTCTGAACGAGCAGTACTTA.

This chain links TRBV7-2 with TRBJ1-1; D ambiguous. Trimming pared 2 bases from V and 2 bases from J, leaving 6 bases between. The CDR3 runs to 13 residues. Germline V gene lookup returns CDR1 SGHTA and CDR2 FQGNSA. CDR3 protein: CASSLMINTEAFF. The CDR3 region has the DNA TGTGCCAGCAGCTTAATGATTAACACTGAAGCTTTCTTT.

There are a few counts of this clonotype. This chain connects TRBV5-4 to TRBJ2-2, with TRBD1 matching over 7 bases. Germline loops: CDR1 SGHNT, CDR2 YYREEE (reference sequence). The CDR3 sequence is 15 residues long. V shed 5 bases, J shed 0 bases, and the junction held 4 bases outside the gene matches. CDR3 sequence (DNA): TGTGCCAGCAGTTCCGGGACAGCGAACACCGGGGAGCTGTTTTTT. The encoded protein is CASSSGTANTGELFF.

This clonotype was detected a few times. V gene TRBV7-6 combines with J gene TRBJ1-1; no reliable D call. This CDR3 spans 15 amino acids. V lost 5 bases, J lost 4 bases, and 17 bases lay in between. Germline CDR1 and CDR2: SGHVS and FNYEAQ. The CDR3 sequence: CASSPRGVGGTEAFF. The CDR3, as DNA: TGTGCCAGCAGCCCGCGCGGGGTGGGTGGCACTGAAGCTTTCTTT. The entire variable domain, with the rest obtained from reference TRBV7-6 and TRBJ1-1, is as follows: GAGVSQSPRYKVTKRGQDVALRCDPISGHVSLYWYRQALGQGPEFLTYFNYEAQQDKSGLPNDRFSAERPEGSISTLTIQRTEQRDSAMYRCASSPRGVGGTEAFFGQGTRLTVV.

The chain carries TRBV10-3 and TRBJ2-3, with 13 bases that match TRBD2. The CDR3 is made up of 17 amino acids. The V gene's germline CDR1 is ENHRY and CDR2 SYGVKD. V was clipped by 5 bases and J by 2 bases; unmatched bases: 7. The CDR3 spells CAISRGLAGINTDTQYF. DNA for the CDR3: TGTGCCATCAGTAGGGGACTAGCGGGGATCAACACAGATACGCAGTATTTT.